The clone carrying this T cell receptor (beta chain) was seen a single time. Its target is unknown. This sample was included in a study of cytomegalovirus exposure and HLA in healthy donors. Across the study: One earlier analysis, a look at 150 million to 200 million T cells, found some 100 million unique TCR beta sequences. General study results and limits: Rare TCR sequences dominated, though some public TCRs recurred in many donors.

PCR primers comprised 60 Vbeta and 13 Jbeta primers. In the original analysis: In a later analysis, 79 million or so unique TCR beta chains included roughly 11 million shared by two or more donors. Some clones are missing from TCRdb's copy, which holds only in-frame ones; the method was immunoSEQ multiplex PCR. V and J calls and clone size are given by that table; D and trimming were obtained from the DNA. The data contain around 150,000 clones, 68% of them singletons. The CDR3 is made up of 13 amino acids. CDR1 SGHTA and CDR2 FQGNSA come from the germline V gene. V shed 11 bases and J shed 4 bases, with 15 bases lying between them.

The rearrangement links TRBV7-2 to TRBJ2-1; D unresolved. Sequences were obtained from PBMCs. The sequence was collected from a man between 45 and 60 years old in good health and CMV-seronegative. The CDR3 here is CAAASGSYNEQFF. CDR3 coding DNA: TGTGCCGCAGCTTCGGGTTCATACAATGAGCAGTTCTTC.